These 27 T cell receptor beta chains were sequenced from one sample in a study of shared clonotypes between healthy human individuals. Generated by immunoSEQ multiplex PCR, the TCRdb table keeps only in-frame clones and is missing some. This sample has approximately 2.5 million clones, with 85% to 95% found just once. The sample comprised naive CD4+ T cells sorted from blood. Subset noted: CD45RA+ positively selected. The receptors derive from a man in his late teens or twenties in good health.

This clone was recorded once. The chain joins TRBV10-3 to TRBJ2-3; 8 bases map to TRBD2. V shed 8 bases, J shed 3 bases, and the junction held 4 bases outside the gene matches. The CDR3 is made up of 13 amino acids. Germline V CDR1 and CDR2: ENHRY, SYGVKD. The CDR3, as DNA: TGTGCCATCTCAGCGGGAGTAACAGATACGCAGTATTTT. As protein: CAISAGVTDTQYF.

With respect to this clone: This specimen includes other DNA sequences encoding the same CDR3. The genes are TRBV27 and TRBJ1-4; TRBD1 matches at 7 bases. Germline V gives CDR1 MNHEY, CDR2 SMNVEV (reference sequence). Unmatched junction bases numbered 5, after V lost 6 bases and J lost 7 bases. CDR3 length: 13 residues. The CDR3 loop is CASSSDRVEKLFF. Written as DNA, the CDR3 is TGTGCCAGCAGCTCTGACAGGGTTGAAAAACTGTTTTTT.

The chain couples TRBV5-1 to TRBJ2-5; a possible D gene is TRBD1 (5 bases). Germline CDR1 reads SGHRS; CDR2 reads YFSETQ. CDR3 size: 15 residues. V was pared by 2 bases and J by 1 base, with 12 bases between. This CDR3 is CASSLGQFRQETQYF. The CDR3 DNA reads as TGCGCCAGCAGCTTAGGACAATTCCGCCAAGAGACCCAGTACTTC.

CDR3 coding DNA: TGTGCCAGCAGCCGAACAGGGACCCAAGAGACCCAGTACTTC. Translated, it gives CASSRTGTQETQYF. This rearrangement joins TRBV6-1 to TRBJ2-5; a weak D match, TRBD1 (6 bases). Germline V gene sequence: CDR1 MNHNS, CDR2 SASEGT. CDR3 size: 14 residues. Between the trimmed V and J ends, which lost 6 bases and 1 base, there was a span of 12 bases.

CDR3 residues: CASSPGRNRGTDTQYF. The CDR3 coding sequence is TGTGCCAGCAGCCCGGGACGCAACAGAGGCACAGATACGCAGTATTTT. The rearrangement joins TRBV11-2 to TRBJ2-3; D assignment may be TRBD1 or TRBD2 (5 bases each). Germline V gene data show CDR1 as SGHAT and CDR2 as FQNNGV. Trimming pared 5 bases from V and 1 base from J, leaving 16 bases between. This CDR3 has 16 amino acids.

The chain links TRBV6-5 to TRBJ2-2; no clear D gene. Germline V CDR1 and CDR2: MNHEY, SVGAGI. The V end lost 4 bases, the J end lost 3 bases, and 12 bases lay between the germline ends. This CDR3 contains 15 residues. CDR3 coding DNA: TGTGCCAGCAGTTTCGACACGATAGACACCGGGGAGCTGTTTTTT. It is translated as CASSFDTIDTGELFF.

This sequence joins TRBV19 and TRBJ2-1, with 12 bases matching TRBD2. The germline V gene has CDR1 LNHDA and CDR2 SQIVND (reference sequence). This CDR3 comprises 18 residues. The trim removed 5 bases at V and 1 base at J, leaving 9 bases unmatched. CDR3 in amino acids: CASSPSGRGRSSYNEQFF. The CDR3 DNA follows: TGTGCCAGTAGTCCTAGCGGGAGGGGTCGGAGTTCCTACAATGAGCAGTTCTTC.

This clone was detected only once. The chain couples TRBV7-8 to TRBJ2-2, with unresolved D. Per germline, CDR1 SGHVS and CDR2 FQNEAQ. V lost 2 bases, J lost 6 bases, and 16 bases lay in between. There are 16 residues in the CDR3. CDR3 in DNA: TGTGCCAGCAGCTTACCGTTTGATCCCCGCCCCGGGGAGCTGTTTTTT. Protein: CASSLPFDPRPGELFF.

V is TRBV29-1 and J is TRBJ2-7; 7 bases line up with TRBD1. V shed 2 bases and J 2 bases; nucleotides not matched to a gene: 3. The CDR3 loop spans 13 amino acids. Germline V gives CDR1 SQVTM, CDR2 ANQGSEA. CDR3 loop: CSVEQGVPYEQYF. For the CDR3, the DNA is TGCAGCGTTGAACAGGGGGTACCCTACGAGCAGTACTTC.

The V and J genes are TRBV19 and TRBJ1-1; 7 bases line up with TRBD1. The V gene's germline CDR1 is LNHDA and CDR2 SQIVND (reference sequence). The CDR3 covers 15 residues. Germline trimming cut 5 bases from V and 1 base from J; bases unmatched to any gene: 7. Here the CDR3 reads CASSAQTGKNTEAFF. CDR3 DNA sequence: TGTGCCAGTAGTGCACAGACAGGGAAGAACACTGAAGCTTTCTTT.

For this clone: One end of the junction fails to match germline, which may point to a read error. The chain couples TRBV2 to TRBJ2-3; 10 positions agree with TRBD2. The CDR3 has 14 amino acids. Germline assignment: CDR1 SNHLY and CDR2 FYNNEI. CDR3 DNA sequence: TGTGCCAGCAGCGAAGGGACTAGCGTTCATACGCAGTATTTT. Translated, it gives CASSEGTSVHTQYF.

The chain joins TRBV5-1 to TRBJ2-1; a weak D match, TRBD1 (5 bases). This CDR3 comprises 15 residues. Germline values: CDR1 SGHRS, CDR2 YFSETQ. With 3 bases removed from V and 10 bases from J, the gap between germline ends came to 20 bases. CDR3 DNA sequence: TGCGCCAGCAGCTCCCGAACTGGACAATTTCGGGAGCAGTTCTTC. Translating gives CASSSRTGQFREQFF.

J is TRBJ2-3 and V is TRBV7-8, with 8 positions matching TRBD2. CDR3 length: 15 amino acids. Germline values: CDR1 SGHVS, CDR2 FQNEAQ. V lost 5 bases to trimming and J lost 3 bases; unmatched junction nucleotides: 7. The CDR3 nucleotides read TGTGCCAGCAGCCTCAAGCGGGAGAGAACAGATACGCAGTATTTT. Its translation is CASSLKRERTDTQYF.

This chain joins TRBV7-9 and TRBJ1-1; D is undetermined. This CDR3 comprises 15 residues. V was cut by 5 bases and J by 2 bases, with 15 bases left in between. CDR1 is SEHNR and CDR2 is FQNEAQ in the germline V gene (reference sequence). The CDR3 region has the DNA TGTGCCAGCAGCCCCAGTTCTGGGATTAACACTGAAGCTTTCTTT. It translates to CASSPSSGINTEAFF.

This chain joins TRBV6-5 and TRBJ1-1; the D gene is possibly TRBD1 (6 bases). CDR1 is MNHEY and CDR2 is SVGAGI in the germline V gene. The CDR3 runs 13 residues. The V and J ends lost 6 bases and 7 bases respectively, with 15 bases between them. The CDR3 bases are TGTGCCAGCAGGATTACAGGGCCGGGTGAAGCTTTCTTT. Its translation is CASRITGPGEAFF.

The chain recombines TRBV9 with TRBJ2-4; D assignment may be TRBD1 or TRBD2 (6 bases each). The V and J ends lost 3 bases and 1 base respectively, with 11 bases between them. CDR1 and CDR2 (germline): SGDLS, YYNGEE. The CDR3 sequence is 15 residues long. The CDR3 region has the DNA TGTGCCAGCAGCGCAGAAGGGGGGGCCAAAAACATTCAGTACTTC. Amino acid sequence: CASSAEGGAKNIQYF.

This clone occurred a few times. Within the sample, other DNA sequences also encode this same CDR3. The CDR3 DNA follows: TGCGCCAGCAGCTTGGAAGGTAACGAGCAGTACTTC. As protein: CASSLEGNEQYF. The V and J genes are TRBV5-1 and TRBJ2-7, with D unclear. The V gene's germline CDR1 is SGHRS and CDR2 YFSETQ. Trimming took off 0 bases at V and 5 bases at J, with 6 bases between the two ends. CDR3 length equals 12 residues.

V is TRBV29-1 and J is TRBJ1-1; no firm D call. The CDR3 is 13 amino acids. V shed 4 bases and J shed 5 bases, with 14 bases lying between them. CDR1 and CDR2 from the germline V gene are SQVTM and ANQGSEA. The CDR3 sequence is CSVVENWRTEAFF. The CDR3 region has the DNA TGCAGCGTTGTTGAGAACTGGAGGACTGAAGCTTTCTTT.

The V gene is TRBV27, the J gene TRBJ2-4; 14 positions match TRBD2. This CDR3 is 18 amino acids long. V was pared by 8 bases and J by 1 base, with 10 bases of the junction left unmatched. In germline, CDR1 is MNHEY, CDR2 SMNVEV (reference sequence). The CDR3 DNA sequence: TGTGCCAGCGGCCCGGGACTAGCGGGAGCCGGTGCCAAAAACATTCAGTACTTC. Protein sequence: CASGPGLAGAGAKNIQYF.

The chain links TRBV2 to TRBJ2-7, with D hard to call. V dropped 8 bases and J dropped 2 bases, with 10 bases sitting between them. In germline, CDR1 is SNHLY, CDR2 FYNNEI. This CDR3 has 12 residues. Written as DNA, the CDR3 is TGTGCCAGCGGAAGGGCAGCCTACGAGCAGTACTTC. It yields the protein CASGRAAYEQYF.

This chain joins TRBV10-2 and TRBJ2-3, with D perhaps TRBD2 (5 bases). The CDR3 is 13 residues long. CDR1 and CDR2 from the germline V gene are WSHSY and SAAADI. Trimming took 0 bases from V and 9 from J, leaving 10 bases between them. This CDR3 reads CASSESIGLTQYF. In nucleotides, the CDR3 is TGCGCCAGCAGTGAGTCGATAGGACTCACGCAGTATTTT.

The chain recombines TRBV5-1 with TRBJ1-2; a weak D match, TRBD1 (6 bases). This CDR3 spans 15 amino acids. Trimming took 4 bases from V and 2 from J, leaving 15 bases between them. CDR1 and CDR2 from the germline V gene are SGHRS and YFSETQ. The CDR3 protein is CASSPGDTANYGYTF. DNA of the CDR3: TGCGCCAGCAGCCCGGGGGACACCGCAAACTATGGCTACACCTTC. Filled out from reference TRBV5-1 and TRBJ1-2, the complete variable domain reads KAGVTQTPRYLIKTRGQQVTLSCSPISGHRSVSWYQQTPGQGLQFLFEYFSETQRNKGNFPGRFSGRQFSNSRSEMNVSTLELGDSALYLCASSPGDTANYGYTFGSGTRLTVV.

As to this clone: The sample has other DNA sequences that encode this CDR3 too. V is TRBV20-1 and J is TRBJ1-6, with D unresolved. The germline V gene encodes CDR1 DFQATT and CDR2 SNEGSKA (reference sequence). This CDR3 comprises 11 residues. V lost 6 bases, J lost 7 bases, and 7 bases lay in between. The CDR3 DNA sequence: TGCAGTGCGCGCCAAAATTCACCCCTCCACTTT. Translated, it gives CSARQNSPLHF.

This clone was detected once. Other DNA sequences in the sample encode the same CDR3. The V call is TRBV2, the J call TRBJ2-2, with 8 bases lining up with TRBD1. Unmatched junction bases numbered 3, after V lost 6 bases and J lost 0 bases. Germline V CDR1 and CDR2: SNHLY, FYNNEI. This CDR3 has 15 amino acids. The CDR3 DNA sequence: TGTGCCAGCAGCCCGGACAGGGCGAACACCGGGGAGCTGTTTTTT. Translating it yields CASSPDRANTGELFF.

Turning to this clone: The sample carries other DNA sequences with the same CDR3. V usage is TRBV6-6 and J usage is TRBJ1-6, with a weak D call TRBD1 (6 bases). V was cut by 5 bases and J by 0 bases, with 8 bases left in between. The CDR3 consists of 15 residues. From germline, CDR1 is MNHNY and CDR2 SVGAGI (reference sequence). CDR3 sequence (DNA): TGTGCCAGCAGTCCGACAGGCTCCTATAATTCACCCCTCCACTTT. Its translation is CASSPTGSYNSPLHF.

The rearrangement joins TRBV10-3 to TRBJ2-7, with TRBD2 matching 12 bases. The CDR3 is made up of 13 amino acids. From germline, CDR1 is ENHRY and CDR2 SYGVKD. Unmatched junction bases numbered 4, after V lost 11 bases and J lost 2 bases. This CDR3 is CALRTSGTYEQYF. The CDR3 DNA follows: TGTGCCCTCCGGACTAGCGGGACCTACGAGCAGTACTTC.

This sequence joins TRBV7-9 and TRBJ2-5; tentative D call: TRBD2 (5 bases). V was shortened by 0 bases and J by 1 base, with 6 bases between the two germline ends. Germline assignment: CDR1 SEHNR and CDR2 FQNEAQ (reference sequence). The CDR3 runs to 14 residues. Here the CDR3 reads CASSLAAVQETQYF. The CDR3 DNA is TGTGCCAGCAGCTTAGCAGCGGTCCAAGAGACCCAGTACTTC.